Shown below are 2 T cell receptor beta chains from a single sample sequenced in a study of T cells in Graves' hyperthyroidism and ophthalmopathy. The investigators amplified TCR beta CDR3 regions from RNA transcripts. With the HTBI primer set, the TCR CDR3 went through a first round of RT-PCR. TCRdb independently ran MiXCR on the multiplex PCR reads; one entry per CDR3 protein. The sample records a few hundred thousand distinct CDR3 sequences, around 46% being singletons. Sequencing was performed on peripheral blood or thyroid tissue (not recorded which). These receptors came from a woman between 18 and 29 years old with Graves' hyperthyroidism.

This clonotype was found many times. For the CDR3, the DNA is TGTGCCAGCAGCTTAGGTCAGGGAGTAGACGAGCAGTACTTC. Translated, it gives CASSLGQGVDEQYF. The V call is TRBV7-2, the J call TRBJ2-7; D is tentatively TRBD1 or TRBD2 (5 bases each). The CDR3 consists of 14 residues. V was trimmed by 1 base and J by 5 bases, leaving 12 bases between them. Germline values: CDR1 SGHTA, CDR2 FQGNSA.

This clonotype was detected ten times or more. The rearrangement links TRBV20-1 to TRBJ1-2, with 11 bases matching TRBD1. The CDR3 consists of 14 residues. With 3 bases clipped from V and 2 bases from J, the junction kept 2 bases outside the gene matches. Germline V gives CDR1 DFQATT, CDR2 SNEGSKA (reference sequence). The CDR3 loop is CSASGTGGNYGYTF. The CDR3 nucleotides are TGCAGTGCTAGCGGGACAGGGGGAAACTATGGCTACACCTTC.